This TCR beta chain was sequenced during a study of T cell repertoires in cytomegalovirus infection. Whole-study findings and limits: Ex vivo responses were dominated by HLA-C-restricted CMV-specific TCR beta clonotypes.

About this clonotype: Its antigen is not identified.

TCRdb fed the reads into MiXCR, producing one record per CDR3 protein. This sample carries about 160,000 distinct CDR3 sequences, 20% to 25% of them seen once, and the ten largest clones take more than 25%. This sample comprised CD8+ T cells from cultured PBMCs, obtained from culture after CMV antigen stimulation. The receptor was isolated from a human donor in good health (CMV status not recorded). Some clones in this sample may be carry-over from other donors' samples.

In nucleotides, the CDR3 is TGCAGCGTTGCTACAGGGAACTCCTACGAGCAGTACTTC. Translation gives CSVATGNSYEQYF. The V call is TRBV29-1, the J call TRBJ2-7, with a tentative D call TRBD1 (6 bases). V gave up 4 bases and J gave up 0 bases, with 10 bases separating them. The germline CDR1 and CDR2 sequences are SQVTM and ANQGSEA. The CDR3 runs to 13 residues.